Listed here is a single T cell receptor (beta chain). Sequencing was performed with immunoSEQ multiplex PCR; in TCRdb, only in-frame clones are kept and a portion is missing. The table includes more than 45,000 clones, 79% detected once. The sample originates from a study of T cells in tumors after PD-1 blockade. This CDR3 contains 14 residues. CDR1 is MNHEY, CDR2 SMNVEV, per germline (reference sequence). J lost 8 bases, V lost 4 bases, and 7 bases had no gene match. The specimen was PBMCs, collected before anti-PD-1 therapy. This clonotype was obtained from a human donor with advanced basal cell or squamous cell carcinoma (not recorded which). The V gene is TRBV27, the J gene TRBJ2-2, with 7 nucleotides matching TRBD2. CDR3 DNA sequence: TGTGCCAGCAGTTACCTAGCGGTTGGGGGGGAGCTGTTTTTT. Amino acid sequence: CASSYLAVGGELFF.